The 18 T cell receptor beta chains presented below share a single source sample, sequenced in a study of T cell repertoires in cytomegalovirus infection (dated by TCRdb to about 2019). Sequenced using an Illumina HiSeq 1500. Using fastp at Q25 and MiXCR, TCRdb reprocessed the public reads and kept productive beta chains. Rows are combined by CDR3 protein, so each entry shows the most common genes and DNA. The sample profile shows approximately 73,000 distinct CDR3 sequences; about 40% of them were found once. 93% of the sample comes from the top ten. What this sample's treatment or condition label stands for: in vitro stimulation with specific CMV peptide epitopes to enrich CMV-specific T cells. No cognate antigen is known for these TCRs. This sample comprised CD8+ T cells from cultured PBMCs, obtained from culture after CMV antigen stimulation. These receptors originate from a human donor in good health (CMV status not recorded). Some clones in this sample may be carry-over from other donors' samples.

In this sample, this clonotype turned up many times. The chain combines TRBV29-1 with TRBJ1-1, with D possibly TRBD1 on 6 matching bases. The CDR3 consists of 12 residues. Germline V gives CDR1 SQVTM, CDR2 ANQGSEA. V shed 3 bases and J shed 6 bases, with 11 bases lying between them. The CDR3 is CSVDLQGAEAFF. CDR3 sequence (DNA): TGCAGCGTTGACTTACAGGGCGCTGAAGCTTTCTTT. Full variable domain (rest looked up from reference TRBV29-1 and TRBJ1-1): SAVISQKPSRDICQRGTSLTIQCQVDSQVTMMFWYRQQPGQSLTLIATANQGSEATYESGFVIDKFPISRPNLTFSTLTVSNMSPEDSSIYLCSVDLQGAEAFFGQGTRLTVV.

The rearrangement uses TRBV2 and TRBJ2-7; weak D call: TRBD1 (6 bases). Trimming removed 7 bases at V and 0 bases at J, with 13 bases between. The CDR3 is 14 residues long. CDR1 is SNHLY and CDR2 is FYNNEI in the germline V gene. The DNA for the CDR3 is TGTGCCAGCAATACGGGACACTTCTCCTACGAGCAGTACTTC. Amino acids: CASNTGHFSYEQYF.

The chain is built from TRBV19 and TRBJ2-7; 11 positions agree with TRBD1. The V gene's germline CDR1 is LNHDA and CDR2 SQIVND (reference sequence). This CDR3 comprises 15 residues. V lost 6 bases to trimming and J lost 4 bases; unmatched junction nucleotides: 8. In DNA, the CDR3 is TGTGCCAGTAGCGCCACCGGGACAGGGGGTTACGAGCAGTACTTC. Translating gives CASSATGTGGYEQYF.

This clonotype turned up a few times. The chain carries TRBV29-1 and TRBJ2-2; 7 bases are a match to TRBD1. The trim removed 6 bases at V and 7 bases at J, leaving 11 bases unmatched. The CDR3 runs 14 residues. From germline, CDR1 is SQVTM and CDR2 ANQGSEA. CDR3 residues: CSVISGTASGELFF. In DNA, the CDR3 is TGCAGCGTGATTTCCGGGACAGCCAGCGGGGAGCTGTTTTTT.

J is TRBJ2-3 and V is TRBV27; no clear D gene. CDR1 is MNHEY, CDR2 SMNVEV, per germline (reference sequence). This CDR3 is built from 16 residues. Trimming removed 7 bases at V and 1 base at J, with 18 bases between. CDR3 in amino acids: CASTSTAKMGTDTQYF. The CDR3 bases are TGTGCCAGCACTTCTACGGCAAAAATGGGCACAGATACGCAGTATTTT.

The chain joins TRBV20-1 to TRBJ2-1; 13 bases map to TRBD2. There are 14 residues in the CDR3. V shed 5 bases and J 5 bases; nucleotides not matched to a gene: 3. The germline CDR1 and CDR2 sequences are DFQATT and SNEGSKA (reference sequence). As DNA, the CDR3 is TGCAGTGCTCCAGGACTAGCGGGAGACAATGAGCAGTTCTTC. It codes for CSAPGLAGDNEQFF.

The gene calls are TRBV27 and TRBJ1-5; D unresolved. The CDR3 totals 13 residues. CDR1 and CDR2 from the germline V gene are MNHEY and SMNVEV (reference sequence). Trimming took 5 bases from V and 2 from J, leaving 7 bases between them. CDR3 DNA sequence: TGTGCCAGCAGTCAGACTGGCAATCAGCCCCAGCATTTT. Protein product: CASSQTGNQPQHF.

The chain recombines TRBV27 with TRBJ1-1, with 7 bases aligning to TRBD1. The CDR3 is made up of 14 amino acids. Germline CDR1 MNHEY, CDR2 SMNVEV (reference sequence). The V segment lost 3 bases and the J segment 5 bases; nucleotides outside the gene matches: 6. The CDR3 DNA follows: TGTGCCAGCAGTTTTACAGGGGTGGGTACTGAAGCTTTCTTT. The encoded protein is CASSFTGVGTEAFF.

This clonotype has only a few counts. The genes are TRBV7-6 and TRBJ2-1; D remains unclear. Trimming removed 0 bases at V and 4 bases at J, with 16 bases between. This CDR3 region has 17 residues. Germline assignment: CDR1 SGHVS and CDR2 FNYEAQ. CDR3 protein: CASSLAILSGYYNEQFF. DNA of the CDR3: TGTGCCAGCAGCTTAGCCATCCTGTCGGGTTATTACAATGAGCAGTTCTTC.

The chain is built from TRBV12-3 or TRBV12-4 and TRBJ2-1; 9 bases align to TRBD1. Trimming cost V 5 bases and J 8 bases; bases outside gene matches: 7. CDR3 length equals 14 residues. The CDR3 protein is CASSADRGSDEQFF. CDR3 bases: TGTGCCAGCAGTGCGGACAGGGGTAGCGATGAGCAGTTCTTC.

The chain employs TRBV19 and TRBJ1-5; no clear D. The CDR3 runs to 13 residues. V lost 1 base and J lost 7, with 8 bases in between. Germline CDR1 is LNHDA and CDR2 is SQIVND (reference sequence). CDR3 loop: CASSIGPNQPQHF. CDR3 nucleotides: TGTGCCAGTAGTATAGGCCCCAACCAGCCCCAGCATTTT.

This chain uses TRBV14 with TRBJ2-1; D gene unclear. V was trimmed by 0 bases and J by 6 bases, leaving 15 bases between them. The CDR3 runs to 16 residues. CDR1 and CDR2 from the germline V gene are SGHDN and FVKESK. The CDR3 loop reads CASSQDRAGLGNEQFF. The CDR3 coding sequence is TGTGCCAGCAGCCAAGATCGGGCAGGTCTGGGCAATGAGCAGTTCTTC.

The V gene is TRBV12-3 or TRBV12-4, the J gene TRBJ1-4, with D possibly matching TRBD1 (5 bases). CDR3 length: 13 residues. Trimming stripped 5 bases from V and 6 bases from J, with 10 bases between. The chain's CDR3 is CASSLGTDEKLFF. CDR3 DNA sequence: TGTGCCAGCAGTCTGGGGACGGATGAAAAACTGTTTTTT.

V gene TRBV12-3 or TRBV12-4 combines with J gene TRBJ2-1; 9 bases agree with TRBD2. The CDR3 has 15 residues. V shed 2 bases, J shed 10 bases, and the junction held 9 bases outside the gene matches. The CDR3 loop reads CASSLRAGGRREQFF. As DNA, the CDR3 is TGTGCCAGCAGTTTAAGAGCGGGGGGAAGAAGAGAGCAGTTCTTC.

This clonotype was seen more than once but under ten times. The chain links TRBV20-1 to TRBJ2-7; 8 positions match TRBD1. Germline trimming cut 3 bases from V and 6 bases from J; bases unmatched to any gene: 10. Germline CDR1 is DFQATT and CDR2 is SNEGSKA (reference sequence). The CDR3 is made up of 14 amino acids. This chain's CDR3 is CSASSGQDSSEQYF. The CDR3 bases are TGCAGTGCTAGTTCGGGACAGGACAGCAGCGAGCAGTACTTC.

The J gene is TRBJ2-7, the V gene TRBV7-8, with D uncertain. Germline V gives CDR1 SGHVS, CDR2 FQNEAQ. V dropped 6 bases and J dropped 3 bases, with 15 bases sitting between them. This CDR3 region has 14 residues. CDR3 nucleotides: TGTGCCAGCAGTACCGCCAGGACCCTCTACGAGCAGTACTTC. This translates into CASSTARTLYEQYF.

This clonotype was seen a handful of times. The chain recombines TRBV11-2 with TRBJ2-1; D unresolved. CDR1 and CDR2 (germline): SGHAT, FQNNGV. The germline V and J ends were trimmed by 5 bases and 9 bases, with 17 bases remaining between them. The CDR3 spans 14 residues. CDR3 nucleotides: TGTGCCAGCAGCCCGGTCTGGTCGGTCCCTGAGCAGTTCTTC. Protein: CASSPVWSVPEQFF.

There are a few counts of this clonotype. The gene calls are TRBV4-3 and TRBJ1-1; the D is unclear. This CDR3 comprises 13 residues. CDR1 LGHNA and CDR2 YSLEER come from the germline V gene. CDR3 protein: CSSSGAPNTEAFF. The CDR3 bases are TGCAGCAGCTCGGGAGCGCCGAACACTGAAGCTTTCTTT.